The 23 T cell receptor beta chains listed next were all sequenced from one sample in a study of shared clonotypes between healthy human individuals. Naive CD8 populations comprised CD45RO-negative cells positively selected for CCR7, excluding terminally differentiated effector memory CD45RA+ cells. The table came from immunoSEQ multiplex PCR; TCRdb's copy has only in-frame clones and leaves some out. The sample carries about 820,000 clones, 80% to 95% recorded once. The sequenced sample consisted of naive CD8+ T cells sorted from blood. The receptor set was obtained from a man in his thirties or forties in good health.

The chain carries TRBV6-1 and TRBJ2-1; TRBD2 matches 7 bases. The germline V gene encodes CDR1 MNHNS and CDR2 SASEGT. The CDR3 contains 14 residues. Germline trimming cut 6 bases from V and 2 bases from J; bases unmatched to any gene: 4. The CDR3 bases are TGTGCCAGCAGGCCTAGCGGAGCCTACAATGAGCAGTTCTTC. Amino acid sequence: CASRPSGAYNEQFF.

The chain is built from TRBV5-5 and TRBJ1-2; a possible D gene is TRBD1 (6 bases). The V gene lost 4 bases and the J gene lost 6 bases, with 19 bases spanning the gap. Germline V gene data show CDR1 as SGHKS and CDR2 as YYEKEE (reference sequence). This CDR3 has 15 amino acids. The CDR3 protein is CASSGSGGHRHGYTF. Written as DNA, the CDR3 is TGTGCCAGCAGCGGCTCCGGGGGGCACCGCCATGGCTACACCTTC.

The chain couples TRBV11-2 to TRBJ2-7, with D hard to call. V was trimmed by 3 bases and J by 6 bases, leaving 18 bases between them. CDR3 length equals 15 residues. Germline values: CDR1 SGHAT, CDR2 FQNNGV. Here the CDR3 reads CASSFDFGRVLEQYF. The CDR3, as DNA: TGTGCCAGCAGCTTCGACTTTGGTCGAGTACTCGAGCAGTACTTC.

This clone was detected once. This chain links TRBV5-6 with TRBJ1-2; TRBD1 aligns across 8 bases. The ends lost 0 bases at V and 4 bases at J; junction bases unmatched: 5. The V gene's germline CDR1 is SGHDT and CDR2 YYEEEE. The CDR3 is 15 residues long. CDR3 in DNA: TGTGCCAGCAGCTTGGTAACAGGGGGGTCCTATGGCTACACCTTC. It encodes CASSLVTGGSYGYTF.

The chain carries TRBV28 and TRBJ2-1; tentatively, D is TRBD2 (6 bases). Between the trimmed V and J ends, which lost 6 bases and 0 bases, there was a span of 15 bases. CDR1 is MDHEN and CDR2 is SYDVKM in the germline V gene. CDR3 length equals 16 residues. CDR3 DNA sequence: TGTGCCAGCAGAGGCAGGGCGGGAAGCTCCTACAATGAGCAGTTCTTC. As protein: CASRGRAGSSYNEQFF. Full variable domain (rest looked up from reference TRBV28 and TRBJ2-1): DVKVTQSSRYLVKRTGEKVFLECVQDMDHENMFWYRQDPGLGLRLIYFSYDVKMKEKGDIPEGYSVSREKKERFSLILESASTNQTSMYLCASRGRAGSSYNEQFFGPGTRLTVL.

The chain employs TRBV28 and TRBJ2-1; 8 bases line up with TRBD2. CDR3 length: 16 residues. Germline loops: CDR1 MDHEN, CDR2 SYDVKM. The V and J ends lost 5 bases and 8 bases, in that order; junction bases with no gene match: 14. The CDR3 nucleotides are TGTGCCAGCAGTCCACTCCCGGGGACTAGTCTATATGAGCAGTTCTTC. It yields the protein CASSPLPGTSLYEQFF.

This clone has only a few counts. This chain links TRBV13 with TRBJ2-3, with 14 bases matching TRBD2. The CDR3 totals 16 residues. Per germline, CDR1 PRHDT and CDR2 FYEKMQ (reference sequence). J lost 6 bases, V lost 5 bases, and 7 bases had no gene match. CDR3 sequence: CASSLGTSGSSDTQYF. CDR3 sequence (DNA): TGTGCCAGCAGCCTGGGGACTAGCGGGAGTTCGGATACGCAGTATTTT.

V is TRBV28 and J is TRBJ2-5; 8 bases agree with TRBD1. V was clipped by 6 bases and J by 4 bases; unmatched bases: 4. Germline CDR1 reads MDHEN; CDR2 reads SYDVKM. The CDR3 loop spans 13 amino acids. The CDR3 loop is CASRNRGTETQYF. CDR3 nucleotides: TGTGCCAGCAGGAACAGGGGGACAGAGACCCAGTACTTC.

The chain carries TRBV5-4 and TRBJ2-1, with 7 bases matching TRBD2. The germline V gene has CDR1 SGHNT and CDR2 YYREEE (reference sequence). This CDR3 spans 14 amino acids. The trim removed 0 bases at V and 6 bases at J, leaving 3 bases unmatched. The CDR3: CASSLGSSGNEQFF. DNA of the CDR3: TGTGCCAGCAGCTTGGGGTCTAGCGGCAATGAGCAGTTCTTC.

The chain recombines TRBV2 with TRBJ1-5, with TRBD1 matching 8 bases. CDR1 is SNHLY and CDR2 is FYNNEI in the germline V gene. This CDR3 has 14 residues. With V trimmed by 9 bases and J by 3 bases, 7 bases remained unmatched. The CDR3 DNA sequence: TGTGCCAGTCGACAGGGGCCCCACAATCAGCCCCAGCATTTT. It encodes CASRQGPHNQPQHF.

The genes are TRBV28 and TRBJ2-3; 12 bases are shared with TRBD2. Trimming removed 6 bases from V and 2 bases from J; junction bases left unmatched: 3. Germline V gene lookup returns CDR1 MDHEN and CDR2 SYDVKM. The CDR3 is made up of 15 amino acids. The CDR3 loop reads CASSGLAGTTDTQYF. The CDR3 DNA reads TGTGCCAGCAGCGGACTAGCGGGAACCACAGATACGCAGTATTTT.

CDR3 sequence: CASSEFVWPVGTEAFF. The CDR3 DNA sequence: TGTGCCAGCAGTGAATTCGTGTGGCCCGTCGGGACTGAAGCTTTCTTT. The chain joins TRBV6-1 to TRBJ1-1; D is uncertain. The ends were cut back, 2 bases at V and 5 bases at J, with 18 bases in the middle. Germline V gene data show CDR1 as MNHNS and CDR2 as SASEGT. CDR3 length: 16 amino acids.

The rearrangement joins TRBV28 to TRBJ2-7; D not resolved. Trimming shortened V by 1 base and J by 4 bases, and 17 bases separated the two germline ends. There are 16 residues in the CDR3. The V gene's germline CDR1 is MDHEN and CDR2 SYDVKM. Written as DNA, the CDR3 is TGTGCCAGCAGTTTATCTGGCAGAGCGCTTCTATACGAGCAGTACTTC. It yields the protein CASSLSGRALLYEQYF.

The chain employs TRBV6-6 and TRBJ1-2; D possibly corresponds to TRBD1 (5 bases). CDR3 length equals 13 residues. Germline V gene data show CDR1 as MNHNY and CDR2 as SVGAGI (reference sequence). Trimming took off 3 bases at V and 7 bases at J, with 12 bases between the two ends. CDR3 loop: CASSYLGEGGYTF. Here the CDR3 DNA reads TGTGCCAGCAGTTATTTGGGGGAGGGTGGCTACACCTTC.

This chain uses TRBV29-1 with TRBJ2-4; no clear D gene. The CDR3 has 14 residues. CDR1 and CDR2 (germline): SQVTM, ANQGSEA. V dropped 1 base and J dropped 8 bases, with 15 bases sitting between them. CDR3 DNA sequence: TGCAGCGTTGAAGTACCGACCCTCCGAGACATTCAGTACTTC. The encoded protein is CSVEVPTLRDIQYF. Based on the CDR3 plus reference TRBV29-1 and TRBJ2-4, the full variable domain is SAVISQKPSRDICQRGTSLTIQCQVDSQVTMMFWYRQQPGQSLTLIATANQGSEATYESGFVIDKFPISRPNLTFSTLTVSNMSPEDSSIYLCSVEVPTLRDIQYFGAGTRLSVL.

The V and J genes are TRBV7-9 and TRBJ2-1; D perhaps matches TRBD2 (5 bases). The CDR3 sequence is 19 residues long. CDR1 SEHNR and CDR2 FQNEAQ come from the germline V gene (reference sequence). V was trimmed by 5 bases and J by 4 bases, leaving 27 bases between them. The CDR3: CASSEPARPREGLYNEQFF. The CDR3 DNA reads TGTGCCAGCAGCGAACCGGCTCGACCACGGGAAGGGCTGTACAATGAGCAGTTCTTC.

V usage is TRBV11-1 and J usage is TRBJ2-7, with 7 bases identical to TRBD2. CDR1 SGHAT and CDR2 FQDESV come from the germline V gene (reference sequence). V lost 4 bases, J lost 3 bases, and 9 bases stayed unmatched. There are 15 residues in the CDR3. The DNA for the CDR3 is TGTGCCAGCAGCTCCGGGAGGCCCTCTTTCTACGAGCAGTACTTC. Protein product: CASSSGRPSFYEQYF.

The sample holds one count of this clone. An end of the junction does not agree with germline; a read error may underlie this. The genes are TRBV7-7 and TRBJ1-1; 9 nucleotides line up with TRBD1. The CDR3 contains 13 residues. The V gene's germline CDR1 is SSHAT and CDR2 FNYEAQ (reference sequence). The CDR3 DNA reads TGTGCTAGCAGCTCCGGGACAGGGACTGAAGCTTTCTTT. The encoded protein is CASSSGTGTEAFF.

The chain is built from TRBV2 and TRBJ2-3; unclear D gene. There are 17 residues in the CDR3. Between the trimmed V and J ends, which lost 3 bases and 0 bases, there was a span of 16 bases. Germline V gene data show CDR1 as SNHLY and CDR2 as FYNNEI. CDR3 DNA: TGTGCCAGCAGTGACCCTTCGGCGGAACCTAGCACAGATACGCAGTATTTT. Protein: CASSDPSAEPSTDTQYF.

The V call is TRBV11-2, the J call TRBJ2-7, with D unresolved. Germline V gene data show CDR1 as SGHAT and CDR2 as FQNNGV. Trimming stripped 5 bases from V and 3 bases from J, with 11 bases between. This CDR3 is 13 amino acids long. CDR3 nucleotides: TGTGCCAGCAGCCTCTGGGTCTACTACGAGCAGTACTTC. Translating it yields CASSLWVYYEQYF.

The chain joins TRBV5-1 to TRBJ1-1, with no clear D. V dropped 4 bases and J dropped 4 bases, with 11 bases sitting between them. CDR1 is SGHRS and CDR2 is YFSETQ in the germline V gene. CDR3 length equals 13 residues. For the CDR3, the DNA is TGCGCCAGCAGCCCCCTTCTGGGCACTGAAGCTTTCTTT. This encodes CASSPLLGTEAFF.

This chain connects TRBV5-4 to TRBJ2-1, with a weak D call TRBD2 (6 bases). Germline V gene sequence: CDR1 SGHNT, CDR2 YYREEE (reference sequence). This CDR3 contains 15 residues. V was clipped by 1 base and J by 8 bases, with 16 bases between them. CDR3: CASSLLADWRDEQFF. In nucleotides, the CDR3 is TGTGCCAGCAGCTTGTTAGCGGATTGGAGGGATGAGCAGTTCTTC.

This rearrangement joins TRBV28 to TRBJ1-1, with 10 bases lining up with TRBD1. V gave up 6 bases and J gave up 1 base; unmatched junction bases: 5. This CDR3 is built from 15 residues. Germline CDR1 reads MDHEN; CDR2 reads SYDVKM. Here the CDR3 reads CASRGQGRTNTEAFF. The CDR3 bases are TGTGCCAGCAGGGGACAGGGGCGAACGAACACTGAAGCTTTCTTT.